This T cell receptor (beta chain) was recorded in a study of cytomegalovirus exposure and HLA in healthy donors. Study in general: Out of 398 genotyped donors, about 84% belonged to the Caucasian-associated ancestry cluster.

Primers for the PCR totalled 60 Vbeta and 13 Jbeta. Libraries were prepared by immunoSEQ multiplex PCR; TCRdb keeps only in-frame clonotypes and omits some of them. Among more than 85,000 clones listed, 75% to 80% were seen once. On this clone itself: Its cognate antigen is unknown.

Findings and caveats of the study: For most subjects, TCR beta sequences were reported to predict HLA-A and HLA-B alleles with accuracy. Confirmation in vitro established that three CMV-associated chains were specific for CMV antigens. Among the most significant clusters, several appeared linked to common viral pathogens in a later analysis.

The CDR3 runs 12 residues. The V gene lost 2 bases and the J gene lost 11 bases, with 13 bases spanning the gap. The germline gives CDR1 SGHRS, CDR2 YFSETQ. The chain links TRBV5-1 to TRBJ1-1, with a weak D call TRBD1 (5 bases). Input material: PBMCs. The sequence was collected from a woman in her twenties or thirties in good health and CMV-seronegative. Here the CDR3 DNA reads TGCGCCAGCAGCTTTGGGCCAGGGAACGCTTTCTTT. This encodes CASSFGPGNAFF.